This entry features one T cell receptor beta chain sequence. Generated by immunoSEQ multiplex PCR, the TCRdb table keeps only in-frame clones and is missing some. The sample gives fewer than 40,000 clones, about nine tenths of which show up once; about an eighth is in the top ten. The data derive from a study of T cell changes during pregnancy in multiple sclerosis. The TCR sequence derives from a female donor with multiple sclerosis, enrolled in a pregnancy study. The specimen was CD8+ T cells from peripheral blood mononuclear cells, collected after pregnancy.

The CDR3, as DNA: TGTGCCACCAGTACGGGAGGGCCGGGGAATGAGCAGTTCTTC. As protein: CATSTGGPGNEQFF. This sequence joins TRBV15 and TRBJ2-1; 8 bases fit TRBD2. The CDR3 runs to 14 residues. V was clipped by 6 bases and J by 7 bases; unmatched bases: 8. Germline lookup yields CDR1 LNHNV and CDR2 YYDKDF (reference sequence).